This T cell receptor (beta chain) was identified in a study of blood T cell repertoires in COVID-19 (dated by TCRdb to the early 2020s). Some background on the complete study: Collaborator samples came from the United States, Italy and Spain and covered acute and convalescent phases of COVID-19. Deeply sampled blood TCRbeta repertoires from subjects exposed to, actively infected with, or recovered from COVID-19 were included in the dataset. The repertoires were made available in a free public database intended to serve as a resource for research on the immune response to SARS-CoV-2. The samples were drawn from the first 160 participants of the ongoing ImmuneRACE study and from 950 to 1,500 subjects provided by 6 global collaborators. The material from the prospective study consisted of cDNA or gDNA derived from T cells, B-cell-depleted T cells, or PBMCs. Where HLA class I and class II types were available, the types were taken from metadata supplied by the sample provider, not from assay-based typing. Nearly every sample came with metadata listing a de-identified subject ID, COVID-19 status, age in years and sex.

About this clone: No antigen is known for it. It has no much larger one-base neighbor in the sample; base qualities were not kept.

Enrolling through a virtual design, the prospective study's participants ranged in age from roughly 18 to 95 years and lived across about two dozen United States geographic areas. To assign participants to cohorts, the prospective study relied on clinical history that participants themselves reported in a screening survey and a study questionnaire. Recovered participants in ImmuneRACE Cohort 3 were defined as having two consecutive negative NP/OP PCR tests, clearance from a healthcare professional, or resolution of symptoms. Each participant in the prospective study had whole blood, serum and a nasopharyngeal or oropharyngeal swab collected by mobile phlebotomists. Additional blood draws and questionnaires over an approximately 2-month period could optionally be provided by prospective study participants. Blood samples from the prospective study were shipped frozen or at room temperature prior to DNA extraction.

TCRbeta CDR3 regions were amplified from genomic DNA using the immunoSEQ Assay, a bias-controlled multiplex PCR. The study's processing was this. The number of nucleated cells in each sample was estimated by amplification of reference gene primers within the assay. To quantify the absolute abundance of each unique TCRbeta CDR3 rearrangement, sequence reads were collapsed and filtered. For each sample, productive Simpson clonality was calculated by taking the square root of Simpson's diversity index across productive rearrangements. What TCRdb holds here is the immuneACCESS table cut down to in-frame rearrangements. Part of the clones is not present; checked against another copy, under half of the missing clones reflect an unresolved V gene, and the others are unexplained. V and J calls and clone size follow that table, whereas D and trimming were derived from the DNA. The sample table shows around 200,000 clones, and 85% are seen once. Around 20% of the sample lies in the top ten.

The CDR3 holds 16 amino acids from the cysteine to the phenylalanine. Just the 48-base CDR3 DNA is kept, in frame starting at base 1. Deletion took 2 bases off V and 6 bases off J, with a span of 20 bases between the germline ends. The germline V gene supplies CDR1 SQVTM and CDR2 ANQGSEA. Overall study outcomes, separate from this receptor: The amount of clinical and demographic metadata varied by source and participant and was provided uncurated.

This sequence uses TRBV29-1 and TRBJ2-1, with a weak D call of TRBD1 (6 bases match). Sequenced material: PBMCs or T cells enriched from blood (not recorded which). The sequence came from a man aged 40-49 years who had recovered from COVID-19. The CDR3 is CSVERGTARGRNEQFF. The DNA is as follows: TGCAGCGTTGAAAGGGGGACGGCCAGGGGCCGCAATGAGCAGTTCTTC.